Listed below are T cell receptor beta chains from one sample, sequenced in a study of T cells in Graves' hyperthyroidism and ophthalmopathy. MiXCR, run by TCRdb on the multiplex PCR reads, gives a single entry per CDR3 protein. The sample contains roughly 570,000 distinct CDR3 sequences, about half of which appear only once. The sequencing sample was made of peripheral blood or thyroid tissue (not recorded which). These receptors were obtained from an adult woman with Graves' disease, either hyperthyroidism or ophthalmopathy (not recorded which). The CDR3 runs from the conserved cysteine through the conserved F or W. Fields, in order: clone size, D gene, J gene, V gene, CDR3 protein, CDR3 DNA. D genes are given only for firm matches. Size tells how often a clone was seen (once, few, many) or the class of an expanded clone, and some rows leave it out.

NA	NA	TRBJ2-7	TRBV7-2	CASSLEAYVGEQYF	TGTGCCAGCAGCTTAGAGGCATATGTCGGCGAGCAGTACTTC
NA	NA	TRBJ2-2	TRBV9	CASSQTRTGELFF	TGTGCCAGCAGCCAGACTCGGACCGGGGAGCTGTTTTTT
NA	NA	TRBJ1-3	TRBV2	CASDRRETIYF	TGTGCCAGCGACAGGCGAGAGACCATATATTTT
NA	NA	TRBJ1-1	TRBV7-2	CASSLDEGIGEAFF	TGTGCCAGCAGCTTAGATGAGGGAATCGGTGAAGCTTTCTTT
many	NA	TRBJ2-7	TRBV20-1	CSASQSSPSEQYF	TGCAGTGCTAGTCAGTCTAGTCCATCCGAGCAGTACTTC
NA	TRBD1	TRBJ1-5	TRBV10-2	CASRPRDRVGQPQHF	TGCGCCAGCAGACCTCGGGACAGGGTGGGTCAGCCCCAGCATTTT
NA	TRBD1	TRBJ1-4	TRBV5-1	CASSSGGVREKLFF	TGCGCCAGCAGCTCAGGGGGCGTTCGGGAAAAACTGTTTTTT
NA	NA	TRBJ1-1	TRBV7-9	CASSLVALRNTEAFF	TGTGCCAGCAGCTTGGTCGCATTGAGAAACACTGAAGCTTTCTTT
once	TRBD1	TRBJ1-2	TRBV7-9	CASSPRQGYNHGYTF	TGTGCCAGCAGCCCTCGACAGGGGTATAATCACGGCTACACCTTC
many	NA	TRBJ1-1	TRBV7-3	CASSLTPGREAFF	TGTGCCAGCAGCTTAACCCCGGGCAGGGAAGCTTTCTTT
few	TRBD2	TRBJ2-7	TRBV24-1	CATSDLGTSGYNEQYF	TGTGCCACCAGTGATTTGGGGACTAGCGGATACAATGAGCAGTACTTC
many	TRBD1	TRBJ2-7	TRBV6-5	CASSYSRQGSLGEQYF	TGTGCCAGCAGTTACAGTCGACAGGGCAGTCTAGGGGAGCAGTACTTC